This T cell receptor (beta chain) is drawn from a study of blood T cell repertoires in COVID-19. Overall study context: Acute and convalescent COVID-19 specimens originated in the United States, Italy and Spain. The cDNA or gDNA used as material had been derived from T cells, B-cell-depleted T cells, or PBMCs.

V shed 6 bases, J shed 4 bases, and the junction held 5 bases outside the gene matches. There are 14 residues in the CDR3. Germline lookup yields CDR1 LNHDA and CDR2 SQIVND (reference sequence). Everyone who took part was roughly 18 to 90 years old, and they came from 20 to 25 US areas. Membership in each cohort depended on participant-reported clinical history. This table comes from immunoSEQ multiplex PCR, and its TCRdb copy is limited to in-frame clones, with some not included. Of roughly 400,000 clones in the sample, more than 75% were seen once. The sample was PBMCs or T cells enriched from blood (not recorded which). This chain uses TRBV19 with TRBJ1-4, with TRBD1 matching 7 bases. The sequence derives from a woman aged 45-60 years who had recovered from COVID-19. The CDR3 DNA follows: TGTGCCAGTAGACAGACAGGGAATAATGAAAAACTGTTTTTT. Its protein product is CASRQTGNNEKLFF.